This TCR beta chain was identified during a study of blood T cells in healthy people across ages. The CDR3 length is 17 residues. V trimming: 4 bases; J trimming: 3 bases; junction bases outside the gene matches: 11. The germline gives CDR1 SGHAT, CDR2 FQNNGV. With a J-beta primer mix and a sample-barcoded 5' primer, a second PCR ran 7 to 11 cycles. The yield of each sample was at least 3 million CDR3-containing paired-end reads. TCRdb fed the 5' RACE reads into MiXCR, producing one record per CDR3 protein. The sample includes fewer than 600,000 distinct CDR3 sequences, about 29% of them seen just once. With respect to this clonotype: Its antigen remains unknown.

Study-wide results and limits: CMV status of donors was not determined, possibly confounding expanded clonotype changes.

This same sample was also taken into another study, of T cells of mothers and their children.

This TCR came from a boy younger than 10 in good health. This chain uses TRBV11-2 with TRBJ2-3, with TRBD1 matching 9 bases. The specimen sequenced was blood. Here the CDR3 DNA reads TGTGCCAGCAGCTGGGGCACGACAGGGGGTGGGACAGATACGCAGTATTTT. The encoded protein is CASSWGTTGGGTDTQYF.